The 7 T cell receptor beta chains below come from one sample, sequenced in a study of CD8+CD57+ T cells in acquired aplastic anemia. It was patients with CD8+CD57+ cell expansion by flow cytometry who were chosen for sequencing. TCR beta VDJ and CDR3 were profiled, and genomic DNA was the template. TCRdb used MiXCR to reprocess the reads, holding one entry per CDR3 protein. The top ten hold 2.6% of the sample, which has more than 95,000 distinct CDR3 sequences, approximately 40% seen once. Sequences were obtained from sorted CD4+, CD8+, or CD8+CD57+ T cells (not recorded which) from PBMCs. These receptors came from a human donor with aplastic anemia.

This clonotype has a count of ten or more. J is TRBJ1-2 and V is TRBV12-3 or TRBV12-4; TRBD1 matches at 9 bases. After removal of 6 bases from V and 7 bases from J, the junction contained 6 bases not matched to a gene. The CDR3 contains 13 residues. CDR3 in amino acids: CASSPTGGAGYTF. Here the CDR3 DNA reads TGTGCCAGCAGCCCGACAGGGGGAGCTGGCTACACCTTC.

The V call is TRBV20-1, the J call TRBJ2-3, with D perhaps matching TRBD2 (6 bases). The CDR3 has 16 residues. CDR1 DFQATT and CDR2 SNEGSKA come from the germline V gene (reference sequence). V shed 1 base and J shed 5 bases, with 19 bases lying between them. Here the CDR3 reads CSARVFGTLQQDTQYF. Written as DNA, the CDR3 is TGCAGTGCTAGAGTATTTGGGACTCTTCAGCAAGATACGCAGTATTTT.

V is TRBV6-1 and J is TRBJ2-1; TRBD2 matches 11 bases. CDR1 MNHNS and CDR2 SASEGT come from the germline V gene. The length of the CDR3 is 16 residues. J lost 3 bases, V lost 3 bases, and 4 bases had no gene match. CDR3 in amino acids: CASSEQGTSGYNEQFF. In nucleotides, the CDR3 is TGTGCCAGCAGTGAGCAAGGGACTAGCGGCTACAATGAGCAGTTCTTC.

This clonotype was detected many times. The chain combines TRBV9 with TRBJ1-3, with no clear D. Germline V lookup: CDR1 SGDLS, CDR2 YYNGEE. There are 16 residues in the CDR3. The V end was cut by 6 bases, the J end by 4 bases, with 20 bases between. The CDR3: CASNPGPSTAGNTIYF. DNA for the CDR3: TGTGCCAGCAACCCCGGGCCAAGTACAGCGGGAAACACCATATATTTT.

This clonotype was counted ten times or more. The chain carries TRBV13 and TRBJ1-1; the D gene is possibly TRBD1 (5 bases). V lost 2 bases and J lost 3, with 13 bases in between. Germline V gene data show CDR1 as PRHDT and CDR2 as FYEKMQ (reference sequence). The CDR3 consists of 15 residues. The chain's CDR3 is CASSLLTGEDTEAFF. DNA of the CDR3: TGTGCCAGCAGCTTACTTACGGGGGAGGACACTGAAGCTTTCTTT.

This sequence joins TRBV5-4 and TRBJ2-5; maybe TRBD1 (5 bases). The CDR3 runs 18 residues. Germline lookup yields CDR1 SGHNT and CDR2 YYREEE (reference sequence). The V end was cut by 0 bases, the J end by 1 base, with 19 bases between. The DNA of the CDR3 is TGTGCCAGCAGCTTGGGGTATGGTTCAGGGTTGTCCCAAGAGACCCAGTACTTC. Translating it yields CASSLGYGSGLSQETQYF. The entire variable domain, with the rest obtained from reference TRBV5-4 and TRBJ2-5, is as follows: ETGVTQSPTHLIKTRGQQVTLRCSSQSGHNTVSWYQQALGQGPQFIFQYYREEENGRGNFPPRFSGLQFPNYSSELNVNALELDDSALYLCASSLGYGSGLSQETQYFGPGTRLLVL.

The chain has TRBV10-3 and TRBJ1-2; D call uncertain. The V end was cut by 0 bases, the J end by 6 bases, with 5 bases between. Germline assignment: CDR1 ENHRY and CDR2 SYGVKD. The CDR3 length is 12 residues. CDR3 sequence (DNA): TGTGCCATCAGTGAGTCACCTCATGGCTACACCTTC. Its translation: CAISESPHGYTF.